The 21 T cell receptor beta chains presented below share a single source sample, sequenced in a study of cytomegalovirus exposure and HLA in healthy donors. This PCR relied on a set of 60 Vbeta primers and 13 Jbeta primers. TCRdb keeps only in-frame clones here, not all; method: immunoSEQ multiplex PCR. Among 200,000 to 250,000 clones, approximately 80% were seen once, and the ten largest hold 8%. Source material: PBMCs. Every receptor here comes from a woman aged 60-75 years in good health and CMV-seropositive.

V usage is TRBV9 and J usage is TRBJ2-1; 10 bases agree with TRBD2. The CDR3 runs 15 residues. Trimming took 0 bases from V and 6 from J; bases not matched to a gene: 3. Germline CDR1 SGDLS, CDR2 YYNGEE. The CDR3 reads CASSVEPSGSNEQFF. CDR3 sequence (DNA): TGTGCCAGCAGCGTAGAGCCTAGCGGGAGCAATGAGCAGTTCTTC.

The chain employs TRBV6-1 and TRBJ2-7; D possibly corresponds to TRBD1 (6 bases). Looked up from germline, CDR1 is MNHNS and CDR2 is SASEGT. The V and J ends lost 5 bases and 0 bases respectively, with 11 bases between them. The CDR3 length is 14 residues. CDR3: CASSFPGHSYEQYF. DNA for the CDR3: TGTGCCAGCAGTTTCCCGGGACACTCCTACGAGCAGTACTTC.

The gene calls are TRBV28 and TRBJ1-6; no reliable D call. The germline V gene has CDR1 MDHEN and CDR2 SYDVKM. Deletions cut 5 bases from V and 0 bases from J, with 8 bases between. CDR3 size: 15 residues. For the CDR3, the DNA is TGTGCCAGCAGTGGTGGGAGCTCCTATAATTCACCCCTCCACTTT. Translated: CASSGGSSYNSPLHF. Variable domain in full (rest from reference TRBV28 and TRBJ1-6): DVKVTQSSRYLVKRTGEKVFLECVQDMDHENMFWYRQDPGLGLRLIYFSYDVKMKEKGDIPEGYSVSREKKERFSLILESASTNQTSMYLCASSGGSSYNSPLHFGNGTRLTVT.

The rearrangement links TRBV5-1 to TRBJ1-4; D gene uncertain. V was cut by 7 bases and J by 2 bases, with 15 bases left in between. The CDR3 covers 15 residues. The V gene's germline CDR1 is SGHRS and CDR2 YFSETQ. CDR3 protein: CASRSRGGTNEKLFF. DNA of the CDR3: TGCGCCAGCCGCTCTCGGGGTGGGACTAATGAAAAACTGTTTTTT.

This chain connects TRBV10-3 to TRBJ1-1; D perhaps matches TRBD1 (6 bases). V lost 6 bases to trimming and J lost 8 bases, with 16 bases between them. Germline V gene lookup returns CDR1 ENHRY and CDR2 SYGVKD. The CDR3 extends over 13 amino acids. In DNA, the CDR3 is TGTGCCATCAGACAGGACAGCCTGCACGAAGCTTTCTTT. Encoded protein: CAIRQDSLHEAFF.

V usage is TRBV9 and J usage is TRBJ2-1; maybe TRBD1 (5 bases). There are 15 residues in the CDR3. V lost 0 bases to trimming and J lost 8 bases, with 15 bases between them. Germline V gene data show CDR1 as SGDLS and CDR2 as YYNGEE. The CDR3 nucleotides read TGTGCCAGCAGCGTAGAAGGGGAACCCACTCATGAGCAGTTCTTC. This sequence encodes CASSVEGEPTHEQFF.

In DNA, the CDR3 is TGTGCCAGCAGCTTGGGGCAGGGAAGAAGGACGCAGTATTTT. It specifies CASSLGQGRRTQYF. The chain joins TRBV7-2 to TRBJ2-3, with a possible D match to TRBD1 (5 bases). CDR1 SGHTA and CDR2 FQGNSA come from the germline V gene. Trimming took 3 bases from V and 9 from J, leaving 16 bases between them. This CDR3 region has 14 residues. The whole variable domain, filled in from reference TRBV7-2 and TRBJ2-3, reads GAGVSQSPSNKVTEKGKDVELRCDPISGHTALYWYRQSLGQGLEFLIYFQGNSAPDKSGLPSDRFSAERTGGSVSTLTIQRTQQEDSAVYLCASSLGQGRRTQYFGPGTRLTVL.

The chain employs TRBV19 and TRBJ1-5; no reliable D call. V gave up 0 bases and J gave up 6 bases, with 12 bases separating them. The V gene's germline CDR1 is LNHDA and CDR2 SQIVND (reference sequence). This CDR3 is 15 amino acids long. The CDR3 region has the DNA TGTGCCAGTAGTATAGAAACGGGGAGGGCTCAGCCCCAGCATTTT. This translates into CASSIETGRAQPQHF.

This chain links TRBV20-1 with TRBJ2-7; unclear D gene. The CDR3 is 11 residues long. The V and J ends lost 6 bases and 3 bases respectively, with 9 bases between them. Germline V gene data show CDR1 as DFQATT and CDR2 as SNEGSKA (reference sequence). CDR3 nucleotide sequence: TGCAGTGCCCCAGTCCGCTACGAGCAGTACTTC. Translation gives CSAPVRYEQYF.

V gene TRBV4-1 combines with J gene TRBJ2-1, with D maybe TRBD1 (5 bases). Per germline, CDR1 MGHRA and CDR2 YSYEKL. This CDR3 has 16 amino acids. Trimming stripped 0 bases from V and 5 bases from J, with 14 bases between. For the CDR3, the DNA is TGCGCCAGCAGCCAAGATAGGGCAGGGATAAACAATGAGCAGTTCTTC. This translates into CASSQDRAGINNEQFF.

The CDR3 loop reads CASSEGGRGQASMAFF. The CDR3 DNA reads TGTGCCAGCAGTGAGGGGGGTAGGGGACAGGCCAGCATGGCTTTCTTT. The genes are TRBV25-1 and TRBJ1-1, with 8 bases lining up with TRBD1. With V trimmed by 3 bases and J by 11 bases, 17 bases remained unmatched. The CDR3 is 16 amino acids. Germline V gene sequence: CDR1 MGHDK, CDR2 SYGVNS.

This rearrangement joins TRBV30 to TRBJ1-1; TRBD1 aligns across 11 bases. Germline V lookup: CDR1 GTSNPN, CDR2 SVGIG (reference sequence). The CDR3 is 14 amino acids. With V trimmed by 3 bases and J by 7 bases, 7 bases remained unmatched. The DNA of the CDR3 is TGTGCCTGGAGCTCGGGACAGGGGGTCAGTGAAGCTTTCTTT. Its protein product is CAWSSGQGVSEAFF.

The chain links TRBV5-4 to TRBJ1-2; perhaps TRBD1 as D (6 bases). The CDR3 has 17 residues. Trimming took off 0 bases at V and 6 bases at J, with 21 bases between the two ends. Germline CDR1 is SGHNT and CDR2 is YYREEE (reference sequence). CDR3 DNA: TGTGCCAGCAGCTTGGTTATTGACAGGACCCTACCAGATGGCTACACCTTC. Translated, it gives CASSLVIDRTLPDGYTF.

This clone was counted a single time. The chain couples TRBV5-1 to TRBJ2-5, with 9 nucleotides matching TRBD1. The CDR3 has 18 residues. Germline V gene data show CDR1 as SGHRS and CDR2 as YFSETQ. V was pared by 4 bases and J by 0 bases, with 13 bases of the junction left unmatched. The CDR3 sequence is CASSPRGQGRAYQETQYF. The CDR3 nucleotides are TGCGCCAGCAGCCCGAGGGGACAGGGCAGGGCGTACCAAGAGACCCAGTACTTC.

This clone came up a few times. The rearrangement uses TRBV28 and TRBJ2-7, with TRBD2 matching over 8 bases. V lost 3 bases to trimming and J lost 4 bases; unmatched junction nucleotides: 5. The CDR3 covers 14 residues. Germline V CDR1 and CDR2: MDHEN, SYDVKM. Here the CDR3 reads CASSFGGARYEQYF. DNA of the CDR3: TGTGCCAGCAGTTTCGGGGGGGCAAGGTACGAGCAGTACTTC.

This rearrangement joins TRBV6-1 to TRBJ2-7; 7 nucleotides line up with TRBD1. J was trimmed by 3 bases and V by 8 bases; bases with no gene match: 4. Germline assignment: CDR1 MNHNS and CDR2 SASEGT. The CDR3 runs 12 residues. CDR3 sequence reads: CASRGQNYEQYF. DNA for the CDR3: TGTGCCAGCCGGGGACAGAACTACGAGCAGTACTTC.

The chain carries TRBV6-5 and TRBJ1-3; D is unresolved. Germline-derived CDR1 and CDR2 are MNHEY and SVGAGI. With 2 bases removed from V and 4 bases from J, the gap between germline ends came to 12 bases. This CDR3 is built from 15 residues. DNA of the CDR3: TGTGCCAGCAGTTACGGACCTGGAGGAGGAAACACCATATATTTT. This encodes CASSYGPGGGNTIYF.

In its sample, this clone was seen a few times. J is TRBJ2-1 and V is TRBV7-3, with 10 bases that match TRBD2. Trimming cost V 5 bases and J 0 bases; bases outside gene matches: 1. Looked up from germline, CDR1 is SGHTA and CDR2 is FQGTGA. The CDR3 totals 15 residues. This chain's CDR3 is CASSPSGSSYNEQFF. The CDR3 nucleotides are TGTGCCAGCAGCCCTAGCGGGAGCTCCTACAATGAGCAGTTCTTC. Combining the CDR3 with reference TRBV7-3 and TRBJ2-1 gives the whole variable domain GAGVSQTPSNKVTEKGKYVELRCDPISGHTALYWYRQSLGQGPEFLIYFQGTGAADDSGLPNDRFFAVRPEGSVSTLKIQRTERGDSAVYLCASSPSGSSYNEQFFGPGTRLTVL.

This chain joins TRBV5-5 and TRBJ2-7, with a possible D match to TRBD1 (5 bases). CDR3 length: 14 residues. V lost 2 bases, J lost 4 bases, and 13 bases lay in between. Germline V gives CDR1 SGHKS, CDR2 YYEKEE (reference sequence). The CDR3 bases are TGTGCCAGCAGCTTCTTCCAGGGTGGGTACGAGCAGTACTTC. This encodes CASSFFQGGYEQYF.

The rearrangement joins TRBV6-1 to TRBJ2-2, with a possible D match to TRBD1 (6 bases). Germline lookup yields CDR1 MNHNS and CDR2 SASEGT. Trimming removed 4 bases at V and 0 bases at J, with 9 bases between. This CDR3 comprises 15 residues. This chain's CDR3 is CASSGTGSNTGELFF. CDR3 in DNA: TGTGCCAGCAGTGGAACAGGGTCGAACACCGGGGAGCTGTTTTTT.

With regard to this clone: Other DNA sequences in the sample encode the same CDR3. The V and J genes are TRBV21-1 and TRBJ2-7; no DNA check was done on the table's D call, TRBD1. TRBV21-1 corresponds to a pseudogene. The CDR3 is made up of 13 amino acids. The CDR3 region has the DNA TGTGCCAGCTCGGGACAGGGGACGGCCGAGCAGTACTTC. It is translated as CASSGQGTAEQYF.